The 13 T cell receptor beta chains given below trace back to one sample, sequenced in a study of T cells in Graves' hyperthyroidism and ophthalmopathy. Amplification of TCR beta CDR3 regions used RNA as the template. First-round RT-PCR of the TCR CDR3 relied on the HTBI primer set. TCRdb re-derived calls from the multiplex PCR reads in MiXCR, one entry per CDR3 protein. This sample has about 270,000 distinct CDR3 sequences, with about 20% found just once. Sequences were obtained from blood. The receptors were gathered from a man aged 25 to 40 with Graves' ophthalmopathy.

This clonotype has ten or more counts. This chain links TRBV29-1 with TRBJ2-7; the match to TRBD1 covers 8 bases. With V trimmed by 6 bases and J by 4 bases, 26 bases remained unmatched. The CDR3 has 19 residues. In germline, CDR1 is SQVTM, CDR2 ANQGSEA. The CDR3 DNA follows: TGCAGCGTCTTGTGGGGAACCGGGACAGGCAGCAAATTTCGTTACGAGCAGTACTTC. Its protein is CSVLWGTGTGSKFRYEQYF.

DNA of the CDR3: TGCGCCAGCAGTCACCAGAAGTTGGTAGCGGGGCAGTATTTT. Residues: CASSHQKLVAGQYF. The genes are TRBV10-2 and TRBJ2-3; 7 bases line up with TRBD2. The V gene's germline CDR1 is WSHSY and CDR2 SAAADI. The CDR3 has 14 residues. The trim removed 5 bases at V and 11 bases at J, leaving 13 bases unmatched.

V gene TRBV10-3 combines with J gene TRBJ1-2; possibly TRBD1 for D (5 bases). The CDR3 has 13 amino acids. Trimming pared 6 bases from V and 2 bases from J, leaving 10 bases between. Germline CDR1 reads ENHRY; CDR2 reads SYGVKD. CDR3 nucleotides: TGTGCCATCAGCGAGGGGCGGAACTATGGCTACACCTTC. Its translation is CAISEGRNYGYTF.

About this clonotype itself: The junction differs from germline at one of its ends, possibly a read error. J is TRBJ1-1 and V is TRBV20-1, with 7 nucleotides matching TRBD1. This CDR3 has 14 residues. The germline V gene has CDR1 DFQATT and CDR2 SNEGSKA (reference sequence). CDR3 DNA sequence: TGCAGTGCTAGAGAGGCAGGGGGGAACGCTGAAGCTTTCTTT. This codes for CSAREAGGNAEAFF.

This clonotype was detected ten times or more. This chain joins TRBV30 and TRBJ2-3; no clear D gene. The germline gives CDR1 GTSNPN, CDR2 SVGIG (reference sequence). V lost 2 bases and J 1 base, leaving 10 bases between the germline ends. CDR3 length: 14 amino acids. The chain's CDR3 is CAWSWGLGTDTQYF. CDR3 nucleotide sequence: TGTGCCTGGAGTTGGGGATTGGGCACAGATACGCAGTATTTT.

The chain has TRBV18 and TRBJ2-7; no clear D. The CDR3 covers 13 residues. Trimming shortened V by 2 bases and J by 3 bases, and 8 bases separated the two germline ends. The germline V gene has CDR1 KGHSH and CDR2 LQKENI. DNA of the CDR3: TGTGCCAGCTCACCATTGGAGTTCTACGAGCAGTACTTC. It yields the protein CASSPLEFYEQYF.

The chain carries TRBV7-8 and TRBJ2-1, with TRBD2 as a possible D gene (5 bases). The CDR3 length is 17 residues. Germline V gives CDR1 SGHVS, CDR2 FQNEAQ. With 3 bases removed from V and 3 bases from J, the gap between germline ends came to 18 bases. The CDR3 loop is CASSFPRIAPSYNEQFF. Written as DNA, the CDR3 is TGTGCCAGCAGCTTCCCCCGGATAGCGCCTAGCTACAATGAGCAGTTCTTC.

The rearrangement links TRBV20-1 to TRBJ2-1; D not certain. This CDR3 contains 15 residues. Germline V gene lookup returns CDR1 DFQATT and CDR2 SNEGSKA (reference sequence). V lost 2 bases to trimming and J lost 9 bases, with 20 bases between them. CDR3 sequence reads: CSARPLEVLFGEQFF. In DNA form, the CDR3 reads TGCAGTGCTAGACCCTTAGAGGTCTTGTTCGGTGAGCAGTTCTTC.

This clonotype was recorded many times. The chain carries TRBV27 and TRBJ1-5; no clear D gene. V was clipped by 2 bases and J by 5 bases, with 10 bases between them. The CDR3 has 14 residues. Germline CDR1 is MNHEY and CDR2 is SMNVEV (reference sequence). The CDR3 nucleotides are TGTGCCAGCAGTTTAAGGGAGGATGATCAGCCCCAGCATTTT. It is translated as CASSLREDDQPQHF.

This clonotype was seen just once. DNA of the CDR3: TGTGCCAGCAGCCAAACTTTGACAGGGGGCGGAAACGAGCAGTACTTC. It specifies CASSQTLTGGGNEQYF. This chain connects TRBV28 to TRBJ2-7, with 10 bases lining up with TRBD1. The germline V gene encodes CDR1 MDHEN and CDR2 SYDVKM. The ends lost 6 bases at V and 5 bases at J; junction bases unmatched: 13. The CDR3 consists of 16 residues.

This clonotype was observed a handful of times. The chain recombines TRBV24-1 with TRBJ1-4, with no clear D. The germline V gene has CDR1 KGHDR and CDR2 SFDVKD. This CDR3 region has 15 residues. Trimming cost V 2 bases and J 1 base, with 7 bases left between them. CDR3 DNA sequence: TGTGCCACCAGTGATTCCCGGGGAACTAATGAAAAACTGTTTTTT. Protein sequence: CATSDSRGTNEKLFF.

The rearrangement joins TRBV18 to TRBJ2-7; 7 nucleotides line up with TRBD1. There are 14 residues in the CDR3. Looked up from germline, CDR1 is KGHSH and CDR2 is LQKENI. Germline trimming cut 3 bases from V and 3 bases from J; bases unmatched to any gene: 5. In DNA form, the CDR3 reads TGTGCCAGCTCACCGGGGGCAGGGGGCTACGAGCAGTACTTC. This sequence encodes CASSPGAGGYEQYF.

This clonotype was counted ten times or more. The V gene is TRBV20-1, the J gene TRBJ2-1, with 9 bases aligning to TRBD2. Per the germline V gene, CDR1 is DFQATT and CDR2 is SNEGSKA (reference sequence). This CDR3 contains 15 residues. With V trimmed by 1 base and J by 8 bases, 9 bases remained unmatched. CDR3 DNA: TGCAGTGCTAGAGTAGTAGCGGGAGTGGTGGATGAGCAGTTCTTC. Protein: CSARVVAGVVDEQFF.